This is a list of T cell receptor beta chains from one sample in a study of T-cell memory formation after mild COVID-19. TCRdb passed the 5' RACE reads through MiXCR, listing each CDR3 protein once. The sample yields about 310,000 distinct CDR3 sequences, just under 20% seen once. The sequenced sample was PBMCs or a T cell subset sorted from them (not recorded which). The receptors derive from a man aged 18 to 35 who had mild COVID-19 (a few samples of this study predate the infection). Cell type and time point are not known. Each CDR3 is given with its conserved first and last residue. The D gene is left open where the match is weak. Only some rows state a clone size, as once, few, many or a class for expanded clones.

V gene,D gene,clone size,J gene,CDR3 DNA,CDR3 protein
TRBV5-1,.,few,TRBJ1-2,TGCGCCAGCAGCGTCCAAGGATTTAACTATGGCTACACCTTC,CASSVQGFNYGYTF
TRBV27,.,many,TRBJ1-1,TGTGCCAGCAGTTTATCAATGAACACTGAAGCTTTCTTT,CASSLSMNTEAFF
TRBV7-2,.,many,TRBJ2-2,TGTGCCAGCAGCCCCCAGGGGTTACCCGGGGAGCTGTTTTTT,CASSPQGLPGELFF
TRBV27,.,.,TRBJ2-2,TGTGCCAGCAGTTTCTTTGACAGCACCGGGGAGCTGTTTTTT,CASSFFDSTGELFF
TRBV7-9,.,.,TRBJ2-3,TGTGCCAGCAGCCGACTGGGGAGCAGTGAAGATACGCAGTATTTT,CASSRLGSSEDTQYF
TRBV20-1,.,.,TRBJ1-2,TGCAGTGCTTGGACGGACTATGGCTACACCTTC,CSAWTDYGYTF
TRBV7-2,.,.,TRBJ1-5,TGTGCCAGCAGCTTAGTGGGGGCCAATCAGCCCCAGCATTTT,CASSLVGANQPQHF
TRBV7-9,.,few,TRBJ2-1,TGTGCCAGCAGCTCAACTAGCATCTCCTACAATGAGCAGTTCTTC,CASSSTSISYNEQFF
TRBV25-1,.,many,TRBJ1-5,TGTGCCAGCAGTGAATCTCCCGCGGTCCGCCAGCCCCAGCATTTT,CASSESPAVRQPQHF
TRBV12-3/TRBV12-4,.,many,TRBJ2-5,TGTGCCAGCAGCCTCAGTATAGAGACCCAGTACTTC,CASSLSIETQYF
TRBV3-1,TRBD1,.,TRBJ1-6,TGTGCCAGCAGGACGACAGGGTATAATTCACCCCTCCACTTT,CASRTTGYNSPLHF
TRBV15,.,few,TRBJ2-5,TGTGCCACCAGCAGAGCACCCTTGGAGACCCAGTACTTC,CATSRAPLETQYF
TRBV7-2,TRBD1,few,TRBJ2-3,TGTGCCAGCGGGGGACAGGGGGCAGATACGCAGTATTTT,CASGGQGADTQYF
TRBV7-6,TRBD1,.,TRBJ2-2,TGTGCCAGCAGCTATGCCCCGGGACAGGGGAACACCGGGGAGCTGTTTTTT,CASSYAPGQGNTGELFF
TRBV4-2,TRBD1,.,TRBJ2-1,TGTGCCAGCAGCCAAGGGGACAGGGAGGTCACCTACAATGAGCAGTTCTTC,CASSQGDREVTYNEQFF
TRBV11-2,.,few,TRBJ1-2,TGTGCCAGCAGCTCCCCGTTCACAGGGATTGTGGAAAACTATGGCTACACCTTC,CASSSPFTGIVENYGYTF
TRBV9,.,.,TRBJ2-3,TGTGCCAGCAGCGTGAGGGTAGGCACAGATACGCAGTATTTT,CASSVRVGTDTQYF
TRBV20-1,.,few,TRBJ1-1,TGCAGTGCTAGCGATTCAGGGGCGGGAGGCACTGAAGCTTTCTTT,CSASDSGAGGTEAFF
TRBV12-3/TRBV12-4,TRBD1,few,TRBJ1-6,TGTGCCAGCAGCCTGCGACAGGGCTCTAATTCACCCCTCCACTTT,CASSLRQGSNSPLHF
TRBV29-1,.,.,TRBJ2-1,TGCAGCGTTGGGACTGGCCCCATTCGCGAGCAGTTCTTC,CSVGTGPIREQFF
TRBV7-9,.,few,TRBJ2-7,TGTGCCAGCAGCTTTGGCGGCGCCTACGAGCAGTACTTC,CASSFGGAYEQYF
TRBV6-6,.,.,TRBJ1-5,TGTGCCAGCACTCTCACCCCAGATGGGAGTCAGCCCCAGCATTTT,CASTLTPDGSQPQHF
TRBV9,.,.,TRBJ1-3,TGTGCCAGCAGCGTAGCAGGCAGCTCTGGAAACACCATATATTTT,CASSVAGSSGNTIYF
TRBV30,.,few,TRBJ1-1,TGTGCCTGGATCCGGTATGCGAACACTGAAGCTTTCTTT,CAWIRYANTEAFF